Listed here are 22 T cell receptor beta chains from one sample, sequenced in a study of CD8+CD57+ T cells in acquired aplastic anemia. Genomic DNA, the template, was used for profiling of the TCR beta VDJ and CDR3. TCRdb fed the reads into MiXCR, producing one record per CDR3 protein. The sample has 180,000 or so distinct CDR3 sequences, about half seen once. All patients picked for sequencing had shown, by flow cytometry, an expansion of CD8+CD57+ cells. The sequenced sample consisted of sorted CD4+, CD8+, or CD8+CD57+ T cells (not recorded which) from PBMCs. These receptors came from a human donor with aplastic anemia.

V is TRBV7-2 and J is TRBJ2-7; D is perhaps TRBD2 (6 bases). Germline-derived CDR1 and CDR2 are SGHTA and FQGNSA. The CDR3 runs 14 residues. The ends were cut back, 6 bases at V and 2 bases at J, with 14 bases in the middle. The DNA of the CDR3 is TGTGCCAGCAGTGCCGGACTATCAGCCTACGAGCAGTACTTC. Translating gives CASSAGLSAYEQYF.

V usage is TRBV27 and J usage is TRBJ2-2; D is perhaps TRBD1 or TRBD2 (5 bases each). The germline V and J ends were trimmed by 2 bases and 3 bases, with 19 bases remaining between them. This CDR3 comprises 18 residues. The germline V gene encodes CDR1 MNHEY and CDR2 SMNVEV (reference sequence). CDR3: CASSLEGPGRGDTGELFF. DNA for the CDR3: TGTGCCAGCAGTTTAGAGGGACCGGGGAGAGGCGACACCGGGGAGCTGTTTTTT.

In nucleotides, the CDR3 is TGCAGTGCTAAGACCACCGGGACAGGGGTCACCGGGGAGCTGTTTTTT. Its protein product is CSAKTTGTGVTGELFF. The rearrangement uses TRBV20-1 and TRBJ2-2, with 10 nucleotides matching TRBD1. Trimming took 4 bases from V and 4 from J; bases not matched to a gene: 9. Germline loops: CDR1 DFQATT, CDR2 SNEGSKA (reference sequence). The CDR3 spans 16 residues.

This clonotype showed up many times. This chain connects TRBV5-4 to TRBJ2-7; D uncertain. Per the germline V gene, CDR1 is SGHNT and CDR2 is YYREEE (reference sequence). The CDR3 runs to 14 residues. Trimming pared 4 bases from V and 6 bases from J, leaving 17 bases between. The CDR3 coding sequence is TGTGCCAGCAGCCTGGGGTCTTGGGCGAGCGAGCAGTACTTC. Its translation: CASSLGSWASEQYF. Supplemented by reference TRBV5-4 and TRBJ2-7, the full variable domain reads ETGVTQSPTHLIKTRGQQVTLRCSSQSGHNTVSWYQQALGQGPQFIFQYYREEENGRGNFPPRFSGLQFPNYSSELNVNALELDDSALYLCASSLGSWASEQYFGPGTRLTVT.

The J gene is TRBJ2-7, the V gene TRBV20-1; TRBD1 or TRBD2 may be the D gene (5 bases each). The length of the CDR3 is 15 residues. Trimming pared 0 bases from V and 0 bases from J, leaving 12 bases between. The germline CDR1 and CDR2 sequences are DFQATT and SNEGSKA (reference sequence). In DNA, the CDR3 is TGCAGTGCTAGAGATCTGAGGGGTAGCTCCTACGAGCAGTACTTC. Protein: CSARDLRGSSYEQYF.

Points on this clonotype: An end of the junction does not agree with germline; a read error may underlie this. This sequence joins TRBV4-2 and TRBJ2-1, with 8 bases identical to TRBD2. Germline CDR1 reads LGHNA; CDR2 reads YNFKEQ. The CDR3 has 16 residues. The CDR3 loop is CASSQDLAGSYNEQSF. For the CDR3, the DNA is TGTGCCAGCAGCCAAGACCTAGCGGGCTCCTACAATGAGCAGTCCTTC.

In its sample, this clonotype was seen many times. The V call is TRBV6-1, the J call TRBJ2-7; possible D gene TRBD1, 6 bases. Trimming removed 6 bases from V and 7 bases from J, with 16 bases in between. Germline V CDR1 and CDR2: MNHNS, SASEGT. The CDR3 consists of 13 residues. The CDR3 here is CASSLTGSGEQYF. The CDR3 DNA reads TGTGCCAGCAGCCTAACAGGGTCGGGAGAGCAGTACTTC.

The V gene is TRBV24-1, the J gene TRBJ2-7; D is ambiguous. With 3 bases removed from V and 2 bases from J, the gap between germline ends came to 7 bases. Germline V gives CDR1 KGHDR, CDR2 SFDVKD. This CDR3 region has 13 residues. Written as DNA, the CDR3 is TGTGCCACCAGTGATAGGGTCACCTACGAGCAGTACTTC. The encoded protein is CATSDRVTYEQYF.

This rearrangement joins TRBV3-1 to TRBJ1-6; no firm D call. CDR3 length: 15 amino acids. Germline assignment: CDR1 LGHDT and CDR2 YNNKEL (reference sequence). With 4 bases removed from V and 2 bases from J, the gap between germline ends came to 9 bases. For the CDR3, the DNA is TGTGCCAGCAGCCCCCGGAGGACCTATAATTCACCCCTCCACTTT. Residues: CASSPRRTYNSPLHF.

The chain is built from TRBV9 and TRBJ1-1, with 7 bases fitting TRBD1. V was clipped by 4 bases and J by 1 base; unmatched bases: 13. The CDR3 sequence is 17 residues long. Germline loops: CDR1 SGDLS, CDR2 YYNGEE. The CDR3 loop reads CASSPTATGTENTEAFF. DNA of the CDR3: TGTGCCAGCAGCCCTACAGCGACCGGGACAGAGAACACTGAAGCTTTCTTT.

The rearrangement links TRBV7-9 to TRBJ1-2; 7 nucleotides align to TRBD1. CDR1 is SEHNR, CDR2 FQNEAQ, per germline (reference sequence). This CDR3 is built from 14 residues. Trimming at V came to 6 bases and at J to 7 bases, leaving 11 bases not matched to a gene. CDR3 bases: TGTGCCAGCAGTCTTGACAGGGCTTTCGGTGGCTACACCTTC. Translation gives CASSLDRAFGGYTF.

This clonotype was detected a few times. V is TRBV19 and J is TRBJ1-5; a possible D gene is TRBD1 (5 bases). CDR3 length equals 15 residues. CDR1 LNHDA and CDR2 SQIVND come from the germline V gene (reference sequence). Trimming shortened V by 0 bases and J by 7 bases, and 13 bases separated the two germline ends. CDR3 region: CASSIDAGPLQPQHF. The CDR3 DNA sequence: TGTGCCAGTAGTATAGATGCAGGGCCGCTACAGCCCCAGCATTTT. The variable domain in full, completed from reference TRBV19 and TRBJ1-5, reads DGGITQSPKYLFRKEGQNVTLSCEQNLNHDAMYWYRQDPGQGLRLIYYSQIVNDFQKGDIAEGYSVSREKKESFPLTVTSAQKNPTAFYLCASSIDAGPLQPQHFGDGTRLSIL.

This chain links TRBV5-4 with TRBJ2-3; no reliable D call. Germline V gene sequence: CDR1 SGHNT, CDR2 YYREEE (reference sequence). Between the trimmed V and J ends, which lost 0 bases and 0 bases, there was a span of 5 bases. This CDR3 spans 14 amino acids. This chain's CDR3 is CASSLVWSTDTQYF. For the CDR3, the DNA is TGTGCCAGCAGCTTGGTTTGGAGCACAGATACGCAGTATTTT.

This clonotype came up many times. This chain uses TRBV29-1 with TRBJ2-5, with 9 bases aligning to TRBD1. Trimming cost V 6 bases and J 5 bases; bases outside gene matches: 7. This CDR3 is built from 13 residues. Germline V gene lookup returns CDR1 SQVTM and CDR2 ANQGSEA. The CDR3 DNA sequence: TGCAGCGTCGTACAGGGGGCCAGGGAGACCCAGTACTTC. Its translation is CSVVQGARETQYF.

This clonotype came up many times. This chain uses TRBV20-1 with TRBJ1-1; TRBD1 might be the D (5 bases). CDR3 length: 14 amino acids. Germline V lookup: CDR1 DFQATT, CDR2 SNEGSKA (reference sequence). Trimming stripped 6 bases from V and 2 bases from J, with 16 bases between. CDR3 DNA sequence: TGCAGTGCCTACACAGGTTTCTTAAACACTGAAGCTTTCTTT. It encodes CSAYTGFLNTEAFF.

The V call is TRBV27, the J call TRBJ2-4; tentatively, D is TRBD2 (7 bases). Germline V CDR1 and CDR2: MNHEY, SMNVEV (reference sequence). The V gene lost 2 bases and the J gene lost 4 bases, with 9 bases spanning the gap. The CDR3 loop spans 14 amino acids. The CDR3 reads CASSLGGAKNIQYF. DNA for the CDR3: TGTGCCAGCAGTTTAGGGGGGGCGAAAAACATTCAGTACTTC.

Note on this clonotype: Given a much more abundant clone one base away, this may be a read error. The rearrangement uses TRBV14 and TRBJ2-4, with D perhaps TRBD2 (6 bases). CDR3 length: 14 amino acids. The V and J ends lost 8 bases and 3 bases respectively, with 14 bases between them. Germline V gene sequence: CDR1 SGHDN, CDR2 FVKESK. CDR3 DNA sequence: TGTGCCAGCGGCCGATTGGGACTCAAAAACATTCAGTACTTC. Amino acids: CASGRLGLKNIQYF.

In DNA, the CDR3 is TGTGCCAGCAGTGGGCTAGCGGGAGGGGCCTACGAGCAGTACTTC. Translated, it gives CASSGLAGGAYEQYF. V usage is TRBV2 and J usage is TRBJ2-7, with 12 nucleotides matching TRBD2. CDR3 length: 15 residues. Germline assignment: CDR1 SNHLY and CDR2 FYNNEI. V shed 4 bases and J 2 bases; nucleotides not matched to a gene: 3.

With respect to this clonotype: This is likely a read error, given that the CDR3 carries no conserved phenylalanine or tryptophan at its end. This rearrangement joins TRBV29-1 to TRBJ1-1; no clear D. The CDR3 has 12 amino acids. Looked up from germline, CDR1 is SQVTM and CDR2 is ANQGSEA. The V and J ends lost 5 bases and 0 bases respectively, with 7 bases between them. CDR3 sequence: CSVRTLNTEAFS. In nucleotides, the CDR3 is TGCAGCGTTAGAACGTTGAACACTGAAGCTTTCTCT.

In regard to this clonotype: This CDR3 is missing its conserved last phenylalanine or tryptophan, likely due to a read error. This chain uses TRBV7-8 with TRBJ1-5; the D gene is possibly TRBD1 (5 bases). V dropped 5 bases and J dropped 2 bases, with 19 bases sitting between them. The CDR3 has 17 amino acids. CDR1 is SGHVS, CDR2 FQNEAQ, per germline. The CDR3 bases are TGTGCCAGCAGCACCGCCGGCATAAGGGGTGGCAATCAGCCCCAGCATTCT. This gives the protein CASSTAGIRGGNQPQHS.

This chain connects TRBV11-1 to TRBJ2-3; 7 bases are a match to TRBD1. The CDR3 spans 16 residues. The V segment lost 5 bases and the J segment 0 bases; nucleotides outside the gene matches: 8. Germline CDR1 SGHAT, CDR2 FQDESV (reference sequence). The CDR3 DNA is TGTGCCAGCAGCACACAGGGGCGGACGAGCACAGATACGCAGTATTTT. Encoded protein: CASSTQGRTSTDTQYF. Complete variable domain (other parts from reference TRBV11-1 and TRBJ2-3): EAEVAQSPRYKITEKSQAVAFWCDPISGHATLYWYRQILGQGPELLVQFQDESVVDDSQLPKDRFSAERLKGVDSTLKIQPAELGDSAMYLCASSTQGRTSTDTQYFGPGTRLTVL.

Details on this clonotype: A read error may be the cause here, since a much bigger clone is one base away. The genes are TRBV4-1 and TRBJ2-1, with TRBD2 matching over 14 bases. This CDR3 region has 19 residues. Germline values: CDR1 MGHRA, CDR2 YSYEKL. The CDR3 nucleotides read TGCGCCAGCAGCCACCGACTAGCGGGGGGGCCACGGGCCTACAATGAGCAGTCCTTC. Protein: CASSHRLAGGPRAYNEQSF.